A single sample is the source of the 27 T cell receptor beta chains below, sequenced in a study of CD8+CD57+ T cells in acquired aplastic anemia. CDR3 and TCR beta VDJ profiling relied on genomic DNA as the template. MiXCR, run by TCRdb on the reads, gives a single entry per CDR3 protein. Of 100,000 to 130,000 distinct CDR3 sequences listed, about half are singletons. Sequencing used sorted CD4+, CD8+, or CD8+CD57+ T cells (not recorded which) from PBMCs. The receptors stem from a human donor in good health, serving as a control.

This chain links TRBV10-2 with TRBJ1-4; the D gene is possibly TRBD1 (6 bases). The CDR3 contains 16 residues. The germline V gene encodes CDR1 WSHSY and CDR2 SAAADI. Trimming stripped 6 bases from V and 1 base from J, with 15 bases between. CDR3 protein: CASSEGGTRTNEKLFF. CDR3 in DNA: TGCGCCAGCAGCGAGGGGGGGACGAGAACTAATGAAAAACTGTTTTTT.

The V call is TRBV10-3, the J call TRBJ1-5; 8 bases are shared with TRBD1. This CDR3 has 13 amino acids. V lost 7 bases and J lost 7; bases outside the gene matches: 6. Germline V gene lookup returns CDR1 ENHRY and CDR2 SYGVKD. In nucleotides, the CDR3 is TGTGCCATCACCTCAGACAGGGGACAGCCCCAGCATTTT. Amino acid sequence: CAITSDRGQPQHF.

CDR3 nucleotides: TGTGCCAGCTCACCGCAGGGGGTGTACGAGACCCAGTACTTC. Its translation is CASSPQGVYETQYF. V usage is TRBV18 and J usage is TRBJ2-5; the match to TRBD1 covers 7 bases. CDR3 length: 14 residues. Germline loops: CDR1 KGHSH, CDR2 LQKENI. V dropped 3 bases and J dropped 5; count of bases not matched to a gene: 6.

The gene calls are TRBV2 and TRBJ2-2; no definite D call. Germline-derived CDR1 and CDR2 are SNHLY and FYNNEI. Trimming left V 5 bases short and J 6 bases short, with 13 bases between. CDR3 length equals 14 residues. In DNA form, the CDR3 reads TGTGCCAGCAGTATACGGTTCAACGCCGGGGAGCTGTTTTTT. It translates to CASSIRFNAGELFF.

This clonotype showed up many times. The chain has TRBV27 and TRBJ2-1; D is possibly TRBD1 or TRBD2 (5 bases each). This CDR3 is built from 14 residues. Between the trimmed V and J ends, which lost 5 bases and 9 bases, there was a span of 17 bases. The germline CDR1 and CDR2 sequences are MNHEY and SMNVEV (reference sequence). This CDR3 reads CASSPRDLRTEQFF. CDR3 DNA: TGTGCCAGCAGTCCCCGGGACCTCCGGACTGAGCAGTTCTTC.

This chain connects TRBV10-3 to TRBJ2-5; D call uncertain. Germline V gene sequence: CDR1 ENHRY, CDR2 SYGVKD. The CDR3 runs 12 residues. The V and J ends lost 4 bases and 2 bases respectively, with 5 bases between them. The CDR3 reads CAISGPQETQYF. Written as DNA, the CDR3 is TGTGCCATCAGTGGCCCACAAGAGACCCAGTACTTC.

In its sample, this clonotype was seen once. This rearrangement joins TRBV7-3 to TRBJ1-5; a weak D match, TRBD1 (6 bases). Trimming cost V 5 bases and J 0 bases, with 17 bases left between them. This CDR3 has 17 amino acids. Germline V lookup: CDR1 SGHTA, CDR2 FQGTGA. The CDR3: CASSPKGHTLSNQPQHF. As DNA, the CDR3 is TGTGCCAGCAGCCCGAAGGGACACACGCTTAGCAATCAGCCCCAGCATTTT.

This clonotype was seen many times. This chain joins TRBV19 and TRBJ1-2, with TRBD1 as a possible D gene (6 bases). This CDR3 is 15 amino acids long. Germline assignment: CDR1 LNHDA and CDR2 SQIVND (reference sequence). V was clipped by 5 bases and J by 6 bases, with 19 bases between them. CDR3 protein: CASSLTGTTLDGYTF. The CDR3 coding sequence is TGTGCCAGTAGTTTGACAGGAACTACCTTGGATGGCTACACCTTC.

The chain carries TRBV11-2 and TRBJ1-2; D call uncertain. The CDR3 is 15 residues long. The V end lost 8 bases, the J end lost 4 bases, and 20 bases lay between the germline ends. The V gene's germline CDR1 is SGHAT and CDR2 FQNNGV. CDR3 amino acids: CASRYLQNAAYGYTF. For the CDR3, the DNA is TGTGCCAGCCGATACCTCCAAAACGCTGCCTATGGCTACACCTTC.

This clonotype was seen a handful of times. The rearrangement uses TRBV15 and TRBJ2-7; D not certain. The V gene lost 0 bases and the J gene lost 5 bases, with 14 bases spanning the gap. CDR1 LNHNV and CDR2 YYDKDF come from the germline V gene (reference sequence). The CDR3 is made up of 15 amino acids. The CDR3 region has the DNA TGTGCCACCAGCAGAGATGCCGAAATTCAGGACGAGCAGTACTTC. Translation: CATSRDAEIQDEQYF.

In regard to this clonotype: Just one base apart from a much larger clone, this may be a read error. The chain recombines TRBV12-3 or TRBV12-4 with TRBJ2-1; D is ambiguous. V lost 5 bases and J lost 7, with 21 bases in between. The CDR3 loop spans 16 amino acids. CDR3 protein: CASSRAPPLSYNEQFF. CDR3 coding DNA: TGTGCCAGCAGTCGTGCTCCACCGCTTTCATATAATGAGCAGTTCTTC.

The rearrangement uses TRBV15 and TRBJ2-5, with D perhaps TRBD2 (5 bases). CDR1 is LNHNV, CDR2 YYDKDF, per germline (reference sequence). V was shortened by 3 bases and J by 2 bases, with 13 bases between the two germline ends. This CDR3 contains 15 residues. Written as DNA, the CDR3 is TGTGCCACCAGCAGGTTACCGGGATCTCAAGAGACCCAGTACTTC. Its protein is CATSRLPGSQETQYF.

V gene TRBV29-1 combines with J gene TRBJ2-5, with 9 bases identical to TRBD1. J was trimmed by 3 bases and V by 2 bases; bases with no gene match: 7. This CDR3 region has 15 residues. Germline values: CDR1 SQVTM, CDR2 ANQGSEA. The CDR3 nucleotides are TGCAGCGTTGAAACGGGACAGGGATTAAAAGAGACCCAGTACTTC. Amino acid sequence: CSVETGQGLKETQYF.

Only a few counts were recorded for this clonotype. The conserved final phenylalanine or tryptophan is absent from the CDR3, which likely points to a read error. The chain couples TRBV29-1 to TRBJ1-2; D gene ambiguous. Germline V CDR1 and CDR2: SQVTM, ANQGSEA. V dropped 4 bases and J dropped 4 bases, with 10 bases sitting between them. This CDR3 comprises 12 residues. The CDR3 protein is CSVVGQSYGYTL. For the CDR3, the DNA is TGCAGCGTTGTAGGGCAGTCCTATGGCTACACCCTC.

The chain combines TRBV20-1 with TRBJ1-1, with no clear D. The CDR3 contains 11 residues. In germline, CDR1 is DFQATT, CDR2 SNEGSKA (reference sequence). Trimming removed 5 bases from V and 3 bases from J, with 7 bases in between. The CDR3 nucleotides are TGCAGTGCTGGCAGAGACACTGAAGCTTTCTTT. Its translation: CSAGRDTEAFF.

The CDR3 nucleotides read TGCAGTGCCTTGGAGGCAGGGACCTACGAGCAGTACTTC. Translation gives CSALEAGTYEQYF. V and J are TRBV20-1 and TRBJ2-7; D tentatively fits TRBD1 or TRBD2 (5 bases each). CDR3 length: 13 amino acids. V lost 6 bases and J lost 2, with 14 bases in between. Germline V lookup: CDR1 DFQATT, CDR2 SNEGSKA (reference sequence).

This clonotype was observed a few times. The chain combines TRBV25-1 with TRBJ1-1; 8 bases align to TRBD1. Unmatched junction bases numbered 10, after V lost 6 bases and J lost 7 bases. Per germline, CDR1 MGHDK and CDR2 SYGVNS. CDR3 length: 14 amino acids. CDR3 residues: CASSLDRAGNEAFF. In DNA, the CDR3 is TGTGCCAGCAGCTTGGACAGGGCCGGTAATGAAGCTTTCTTT.

This clonotype occurred many times. The J gene is TRBJ1-1, the V gene TRBV12-3 or TRBV12-4; the D gene is possibly TRBD1 (5 bases). V dropped 6 bases and J dropped 3 bases, with 14 bases sitting between them. The CDR3 totals 14 residues. CDR3 in DNA: TGTGCCAGCAGCCAGTCTACAGGTTACACTGAAGCTTTCTTT. This gives the protein CASSQSTGYTEAFF.

The rearrangement joins TRBV19 to TRBJ1-3, with a tentative D call TRBD1 (5 bases). Trimming stripped 9 bases from V and 3 bases from J, with 15 bases between. Germline values: CDR1 LNHDA, CDR2 SQIVND (reference sequence). The CDR3 is made up of 14 amino acids. The CDR3: CASALRDGGNTIYF. CDR3 DNA: TGTGCCAGCGCGTTGCGGGACGGTGGAAACACCATATATTTT.

This clonotype was recorded at least ten times. The rearrangement joins TRBV3-1 to TRBJ2-5; D gene ambiguous. The ends were cut back, 5 bases at V and 5 bases at J, with 12 bases in the middle. In germline, CDR1 is LGHDT, CDR2 YNNKEL (reference sequence). The CDR3 is made up of 13 amino acids. CDR3 region: CASSKTKLETQYF. The CDR3 DNA reads as TGTGCCAGCAGCAAAACTAAGTTGGAGACCCAGTACTTC.

This clonotype was observed at least ten times. The chain joins TRBV2 to TRBJ1-2, with 9 bases fitting TRBD1. V lost 1 base to trimming and J lost 3 bases; unmatched junction nucleotides: 6. CDR3 length: 16 residues. Germline lookup yields CDR1 SNHLY and CDR2 FYNNEI. DNA for the CDR3: TGTGCCAGCAGTGAAGGTCGGGACAGGGTTTACTATGGCTACACCTTC. Protein sequence: CASSEGRDRVYYGYTF.

In this sample, this clonotype turned up a few times. The rearrangement uses TRBV9 and TRBJ1-1; 8 bases align to TRBD1. CDR3 length equals 14 residues. Germline CDR1 reads SGDLS; CDR2 reads YYNGEE. The V gene end was trimmed by 5 bases and the J gene end by 6 bases; junction bases not matched to a gene: 9. CDR3 residues: CASSPDREVSEAFF. CDR3 DNA sequence: TGTGCCAGCAGTCCGGACAGGGAGGTTTCTGAAGCTTTCTTT.

There are many counts of this clonotype. The J gene is TRBJ1-5, the V gene TRBV6-1, with D perhaps matching TRBD1 (5 bases). CDR1 and CDR2 (germline): MNHNS, SASEGT. The CDR3 has 14 amino acids. The germline V and J ends were trimmed by 8 bases and 2 bases, with 13 bases remaining between them. CDR3 DNA: TGTGCCAGCCAGGACCCGGGGGGCAATCAGCCCCAGCATTTT. It codes for CASQDPGGNQPQHF.

V gene TRBV7-8 combines with J gene TRBJ2-5; 10 positions agree with TRBD2. Trimming took 5 bases from V and 5 from J; bases not matched to a gene: 11. The germline V gene has CDR1 SGHVS and CDR2 FQNEAQ. The CDR3 totals 16 residues. The CDR3 coding sequence is TGTGCCAGCAGCGCCGGACAAGCGGGGGGGCTGGAGACCCAGTACTTC. This sequence encodes CASSAGQAGGLETQYF.

This clonotype was counted many times. V usage is TRBV10-3 and J usage is TRBJ2-2, with unresolved D. The CDR3 contains 15 residues. Germline CDR1 ENHRY, CDR2 SYGVKD. V dropped 4 bases and J dropped 0 bases, with 9 bases sitting between them. This chain's CDR3 is CAISARSANTGELFF. In DNA, the CDR3 is TGTGCCATCAGTGCCCGTTCCGCGAACACCGGGGAGCTGTTTTTT.

The V call is TRBV10-3, the J call TRBJ2-6; no reliable D call. The CDR3 consists of 17 residues. Trimming cost V 0 bases and J 1 base, with 10 bases left between them. Germline V gene data show CDR1 as ENHRY and CDR2 as SYGVKD. Here the CDR3 reads CAISESRVRSGANVLTF. The DNA for the CDR3 is TGTGCCATCAGTGAGTCCAGAGTAAGGTCTGGGGCCAACGTCCTGACTTTC.

This rearrangement joins TRBV9 to TRBJ2-5; D is unresolved. This CDR3 is 13 amino acids long. Trimming removed 0 bases from V and 5 bases from J, with 8 bases in between. Germline CDR1 is SGDLS and CDR2 is YYNGEE. The CDR3 region is CASSVAPKETQYF. The CDR3 DNA follows: TGTGCCAGCAGCGTAGCCCCAAAGGAGACCCAGTACTTC.